This section outlines one T cell receptor (beta chain) sequence together with its context. The source of the sample is a study of blood T cell repertoires in COVID-19. Overall study: There were acute and convalescent COVID-19 samples, and they came from the United States, Italy and Spain. PBMCs, B-cell-depleted T cells, or T cells were the source of the cDNA or gDNA that made up the material.

This CDR3 is 17 amino acids long. CDR1 is SGHVS, CDR2 FQNEAQ, per germline. J gave up 2 bases and V 4 bases, and 11 bases lay outside the gene matches. In the authors' methods: Estimated nucleated cell counts came from reference gene primer amplification. Assay used: immunoSEQ multiplex PCR; TCRdb lists only in-frame clones, some missing. V, J and clone size are those of that table, while D and trimming were read from the DNA. The profile shows 250,000 to 300,000 clones, approximately 82% of them singletons. The sample consisted of peripheral blood. This TCR came from a man at least 80 years old with acute or convalescent COVID-19. The rearrangement links TRBV7-8 to TRBJ1-3; TRBD1 aligns across 7 bases. CDR3 loop: CASSSVTGRGTGNTIYF. For the CDR3, the DNA is TGTGCCAGCAGCTCAGTGACAGGGAGAGGGACTGGAAACACCATATATTTT.